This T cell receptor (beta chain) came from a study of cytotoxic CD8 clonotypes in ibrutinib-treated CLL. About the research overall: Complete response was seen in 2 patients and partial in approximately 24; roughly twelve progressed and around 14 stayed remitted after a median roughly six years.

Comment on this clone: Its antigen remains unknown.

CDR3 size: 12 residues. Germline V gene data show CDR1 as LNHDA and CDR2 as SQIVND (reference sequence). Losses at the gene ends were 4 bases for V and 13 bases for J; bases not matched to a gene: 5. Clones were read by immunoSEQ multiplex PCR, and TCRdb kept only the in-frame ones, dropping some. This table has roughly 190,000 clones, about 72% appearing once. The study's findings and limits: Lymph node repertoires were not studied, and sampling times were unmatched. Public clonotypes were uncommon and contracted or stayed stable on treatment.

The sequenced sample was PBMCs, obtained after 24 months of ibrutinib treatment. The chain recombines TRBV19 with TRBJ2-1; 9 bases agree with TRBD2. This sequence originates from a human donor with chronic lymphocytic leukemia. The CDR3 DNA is TGTGCCAGTAGTAACCCTAGCGGGAATCAGTTCTTC. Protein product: CASSNPSGNQFF. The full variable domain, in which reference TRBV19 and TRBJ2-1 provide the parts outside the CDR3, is DGGITQSPKYLFRKEGQNVTLSCEQNLNHDAMYWYRQDPGQGLRLIYYSQIVNDFQKGDIAEGYSVSREKKESFPLTVTSAQKNPTAFYLCASSNPSGNQFFGPGTRLTVL.